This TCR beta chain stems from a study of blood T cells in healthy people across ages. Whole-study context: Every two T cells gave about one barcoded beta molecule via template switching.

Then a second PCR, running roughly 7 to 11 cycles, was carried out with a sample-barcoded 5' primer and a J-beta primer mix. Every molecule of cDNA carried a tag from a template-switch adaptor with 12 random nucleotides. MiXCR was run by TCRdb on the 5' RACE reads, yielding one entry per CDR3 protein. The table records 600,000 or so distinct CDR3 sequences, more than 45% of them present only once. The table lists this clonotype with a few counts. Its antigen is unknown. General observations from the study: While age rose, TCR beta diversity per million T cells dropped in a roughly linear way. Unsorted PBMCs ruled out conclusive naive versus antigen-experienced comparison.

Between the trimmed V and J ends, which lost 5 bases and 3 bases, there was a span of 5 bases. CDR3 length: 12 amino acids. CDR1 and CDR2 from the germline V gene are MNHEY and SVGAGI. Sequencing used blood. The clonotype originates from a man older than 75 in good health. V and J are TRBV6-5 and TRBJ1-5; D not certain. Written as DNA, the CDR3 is TGTGCCAGCAGTAAACACAATCAGCCCCAGCATTTT. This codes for CASSKHNQPQHF.